This section outlines one T cell receptor (beta chain) sequence together with its context. Its antigen is unknown. These data originate in a study of cytomegalovirus exposure and HLA in healthy donors. CDR3 length: 11 amino acids. V was pared by 5 bases and J by 6 bases, with 10 bases between. CDR1 is GTSNPN and CDR2 is SVGIG in the germline V gene (reference sequence). Study-level results: Both high specificity and high sensitivity reportedly marked the classifier's diagnosis of cytomegalovirus status.

PCR was performed using 60 Vbeta and 13 Jbeta primers. Assay: immunoSEQ multiplex PCR; the TCRdb copy retains only in-frame clones and omits some. This sample carries about 150,000 clones, 80% to 85% of them seen once, and the ten largest clones take about 8.1%. The rearrangement links TRBV30 to TRBJ1-1; D is undetermined. This TCR was recovered from a woman aged 45-65 years in good health and CMV-seropositive. The sequencing sample was made of PBMCs. The CDR3 here is CAWSRVSEAFF. The CDR3 DNA reads as TGTGCCTGGTCCCGGGTCTCTGAAGCTTTCTTT.